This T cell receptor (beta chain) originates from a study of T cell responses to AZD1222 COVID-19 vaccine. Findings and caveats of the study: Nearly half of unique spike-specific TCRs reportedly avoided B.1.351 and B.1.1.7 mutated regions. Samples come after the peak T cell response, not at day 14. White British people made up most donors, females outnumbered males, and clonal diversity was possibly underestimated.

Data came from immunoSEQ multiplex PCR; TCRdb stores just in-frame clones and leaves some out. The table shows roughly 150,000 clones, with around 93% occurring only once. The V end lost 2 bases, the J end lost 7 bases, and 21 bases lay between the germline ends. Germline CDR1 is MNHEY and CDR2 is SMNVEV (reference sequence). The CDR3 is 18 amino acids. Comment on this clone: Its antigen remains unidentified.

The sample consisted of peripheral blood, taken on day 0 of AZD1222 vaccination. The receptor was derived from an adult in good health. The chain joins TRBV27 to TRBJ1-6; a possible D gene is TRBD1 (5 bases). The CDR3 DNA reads TGTGCCAGCAGTTTAGTTATTCCGGGACTGAGGAAAAATTCACCCCTCCACTTT. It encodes CASSLVIPGLRKNSPLHF.